Sequencing of this T cell receptor (beta chain) was carried out in a study of blood T cells in healthy people across ages. Looking at the study overall: Template switching retrieved approximately one barcoded beta molecule for each two T cells.

PCR was performed a second time for about 7 to 12 cycles using a sample-barcoded 5' primer and a J-beta primer mix. TCRdb re-called the 5' RACE reads through MiXCR, storing one row per CDR3 protein. This sample has approximately 760,000 distinct CDR3 sequences, with 20% to 25% found just once. Germline V gene sequence: CDR1 SGDLS, CDR2 YYNGEE. CDR3 length equals 15 residues. V gave up 4 bases and J gave up 2 bases; unmatched junction bases: 7. This sample also appeared in a second study, on T cells of mothers and their children.

Specimen: blood. This receptor was identified in a boy between 10 and 17 years old in good health. The chain combines TRBV9 with TRBJ1-2; 8 nucleotides agree with TRBD1. CDR3 residues: CASSPDQGANYGYTF. The CDR3 nucleotides read TGTGCCAGCAGCCCAGATCAGGGGGCCAACTATGGCTACACCTTC.